A selection of T cell receptor beta chains follows, all from one sample in a study of shared clonotypes between healthy human individuals. Assay: immunoSEQ multiplex PCR; the TCRdb copy retains only in-frame clones and omits some. The sample has roughly 2.2 million clones, under 95% seen once. What was sequenced was naive CD4+ T cells from PBMCs. The receptor source for this set is a man younger than 35 in good health. Some clones in this sample may be carry-over from other donors' samples. The CDR3 runs from the conserved cysteine through the conserved F or W. The D gene is left open where the match is weak. Only part of the rows carry a size: once, few, many, or a class if the clone is expanded.

>TRBV4-3|TRBJ2-7|.|.
CASSQEAGDREQYF
TGCGCCAGCAGCCAAGAAGCAGGCGACCGCGAGCAGTACTTC
>TRBV2|TRBJ1-2|.|.
CASSPNRPRDGYTF
TGTGCCAGCAGTCCGAACAGGCCGAGGGATGGCTACACCTTC
>TRBV27|TRBJ2-7|.|.
CASRYGTESSYEQYF
TGTGCCAGCAGGTACGGGACGGAGAGCTCCTACGAGCAGTACTTC
>TRBV29-1|TRBJ1-1|.|.
CSVARGRVQRNTEAFF
TGCAGCGTTGCACGGGGGCGTGTGCAGAGGAACACTGAAGCTTTCTTT
>TRBV18|TRBJ2-5|.|.
CASSPGMQETQYF
TGTGCCAGCTCACCAGGGATGCAAGAGACCCAGTACTTC
>TRBV2|TRBJ2-7|once|.
CASRDRRYEQYF
TGTGCCAGCAGAGACAGGCGATACGAGCAGTACTTC
>TRBV7-3|TRBJ2-3|.|TRBD1
CASSPGQARLDTQYF
TGTGCCAGCAGCCCCGGACAGGCCAGGCTAGATACGCAGTATTTT
>TRBV5-5|TRBJ1-1|.|.
CASSLSNTEAFF
TGTGCCAGCAGCTTGAGTAACACTGAAGCTTTCTTT
>TRBV6-6|TRBJ1-1|.|.
CAPLGYTEAFF
TGTGCCCCACTGGGGTACACTGAAGCTTTCTTT
>TRBV11-2|TRBJ2-7|few|TRBD2
CASSLRAGGPYEQYF
TGTGCCAGCAGCTTAAGGGCGGGAGGGCCCTACGAGCAGTACTTC
>TRBV7-2|TRBJ2-7|once|TRBD2
CASSKSGRLSEQYF
TGTGCCAGCAGCAAGTCCGGGAGGTTATCCGAGCAGTACTTC
>TRBV5-1|TRBJ2-1|.|.
CASSRIAKEANEQFF
TGCGCCAGCAGCCGTATAGCGAAGGAGGCTAATGAGCAGTTCTTC
>TRBV5-1|TRBJ2-7|.|TRBD1
CASSLAVLGRGIGEQYF
TGCGCCAGCAGCTTGGCTGTATTGGGCAGGGGGATCGGAGAGCAGTACTTC
>TRBV5-4|TRBJ2-1|.|TRBD2
CASSLQRGHSYNEQFF
TGTGCCAGCAGCTTACAGCGGGGCCACTCCTACAATGAGCAGTTCTTC
>TRBV5-4|TRBJ1-1|.|.
CASSLAGQGEAFF
TGTGCCAGCAGCTTGGCAGGGCAGGGCGAAGCTTTCTTT
>TRBV10-3|TRBJ2-1|.|.
CAISERPNEQFF
TGTGCCATCAGTGAGCGACCCAATGAGCAGTTCTTC
>TRBV7-9|TRBJ1-4|.|.
CASSLINEKLFF
TGTGCCAGCAGCTTGATTAATGAAAAACTGTTTTTT
>TRBV9|TRBJ1-3|.|.
CASSARIREAAGNTIYF
TGTGCCAGCAGCGCACGGATCCGGGAGGCTGCAGGAAACACCATATATTTT
>TRBV6-5|TRBJ2-7|.|.
CASSPDRTTYEQYF
TGTGCCAGCAGTCCCGACAGAACGACCTACGAGCAGTACTTC
>TRBV28|TRBJ2-1|.|TRBD2
CASSLGGRAYNEQFF
TGTGCCAGCAGTTTGGGCGGGAGGGCCTACAATGAGCAGTTCTTC
>TRBV28|TRBJ2-5|.|TRBD1
CASSPRGQGETQYF
TGTGCCAGCAGTCCCCGGGGACAGGGAGAGACCCAGTACTTC
>TRBV2|TRBJ1-4|.|.
CASRVLETNEKLFF
TGTGCCAGCAGGGTTTTAGAAACTAATGAAAAACTGTTTTTT
>TRBV5-1|TRBJ2-7|.|.
CASTLGGTASYEQYF
TGCGCCAGCACTCTTGGAGGGACGGCATCCTACGAGCAGTACTTC
>TRBV25-1|TRBJ2-2|.|TRBD1
CASTGTGYTGELFF
TGTGCCAGCACGGGGACAGGGTACACCGGGGAGCTGTTTTTT
>TRBV27|TRBJ2-3|.|.
CASSPGPDTQYF
TGTGCCAGCAGTCCGGGTCCAGATACGCAGTATTTT
>TRBV6-1|TRBJ2-7|.|.
CASSERNYEQYF
TGTGCCAGCAGTGAAAGGAATTACGAGCAGTACTTC
>TRBV5-1|TRBJ2-1|.|TRBD2
CASSTASSGRVDEQFF
TGCGCCAGCAGCACTGCTTCTAGCGGGCGGGTAGATGAGCAGTTCTTC
>TRBV15|TRBJ1-2|.|.
CATSRIDYGYTF
TGTGCCACCAGCAGAATCGACTATGGCTACACCTTC
>TRBV7-3|TRBJ2-6|.|TRBD1
CASSLMDRTLGANVLTF
TGTGCCAGCAGCTTAATGGACAGGACCTTGGGGGCCAACGTCCTGACTTTC
>TRBV30|TRBJ2-1|.|.
CAWSVRAYISYNEQFF
TGTGCCTGGAGTGTACGGGCATACATCTCCTACAATGAGCAGTTCTTC
>TRBV28|TRBJ1-4|once|TRBD1
CASRKTGGSSNEKLFF
TGTGCCAGCAGGAAGACAGGGGGGTCCAGCAATGAAAAACTGTTTTTT
>TRBV6-5|TRBJ2-7|.|.
CASSYSAEAVEYF
TGTGCCAGCAGTTACTCGGCCGAGGCAGTGGAGTACTTC
>TRBV29-1|TRBJ1-2|.|.
CSGGDYGYTF
TGCAGCGGCGGGGACTATGGCTACACCTTC
>TRBV28|TRBJ1-1|.|.
CASRLNPWASEAFF
TGTGCCAGCAGGCTTAATCCGTGGGCCTCTGAAGCTTTCTTT
>TRBV14|TRBJ2-1|.|.
CASSQVGVYNEQFF
TGTGCCAGCAGCCAAGTGGGAGTCTACAATGAGCAGTTCTTC
>TRBV27|TRBJ1-1|few|.
CASSFERESGEAFF
TGTGCCAGCAGTTTTGAGAGGGAATCAGGTGAAGCTTTCTTT
>TRBV6-5|TRBJ2-3|.|TRBD1
CASSSIPQGADTQYF
TGTGCCAGCAGTTCCATACCCCAGGGGGCAGATACGCAGTATTTT
>TRBV5-1|TRBJ2-4|.|TRBD2
CASSLLAGGGNIQYF
TGCGCCAGCAGCTTACTAGCGGGAGGGGGAAACATTCAGTACTTC
>TRBV6-9|TRBJ2-1|.|.
CASSSHPGRSENEQFF
TGTGCCAGCAGTTCTCACCCGGGACGGTCCGAGAATGAGCAGTTCTTC
>TRBV7-9|TRBJ2-5|.|.
CASSLNRRGRETQYF
TGTGCCAGCAGCTTAAATCGCCGGGGCCGAGAGACCCAGTACTTC
>TRBV28|TRBJ1-2|.|.
CATAAIYGYTF
TGTGCCACCGCCGCTATCTATGGCTACACCTTC
>TRBV6-5|TRBJ1-4|few|TRBD1
CASSGTGTGYEKLFF
TGTGCCAGCAGTGGGACCGGGACAGGGTATGAAAAACTGTTTTTT
>TRBV28|TRBJ2-7|.|.
CASSLPGSLSYEQYF
TGTGCCAGCAGTTTACCCGGCAGCTTGAGCTACGAGCAGTACTTC
>TRBV13|TRBJ2-1|once|TRBD2
CASSRLAGGNEQFF
TGTGCCAGCAGCCGACTAGCGGGCGGGAATGAGCAGTTCTTC
>TRBV2|TRBJ2-1|.|TRBD2
CASDLAGARYNEQFF
TGTGCCAGTGATTTAGCGGGAGCGCGCTACAATGAGCAGTTCTTC
>TRBV27|TRBJ2-7|.|TRBD1
CASSLFRPGQGGYEQYF
TGTGCCAGCAGTTTATTTCGGCCGGGACAGGGGGGTTACGAGCAGTACTTC
>TRBV29-1|TRBJ2-7|.|.
CSVEGGHDTYEQYF
TGCAGCGTCGAAGGGGGGCATGACACCTACGAGCAGTACTTC
>TRBV19|TRBJ2-1|.|.
CAVGVYQLSQSEQFF
TGTGCCGTCGGCGTATATCAACTCAGCCAGTCTGAGCAGTTCTTC
>TRBV19|TRBJ2-7|.|TRBD1
CASSLRTGATYEQYF
TGTGCCAGTAGTCTCCGGACAGGGGCTACCTACGAGCAGTACTTC
>TRBV6-5|TRBJ2-2|.|.
CASRKSATGELFF
TGTGCCAGCAGAAAGTCGGCCACCGGGGAGCTGTTTTTT
>TRBV19|TRBJ2-7|.|.
CASSNQGSYEQYF
TGTGCCAGTAGTAACCAGGGTTCCTACGAGCAGTACTTC
>TRBV2|TRBJ1-2|.|.
CASSRNSHTSYGYTF
TGTGCCAGCAGTCGGAACAGCCATACTAGCTATGGCTACACCTTC
>TRBV18|TRBJ1-5|.|.
CASSPGWTDQPQHF
TGTGCCAGCTCACCAGGGTGGACAGACCAGCCCCAGCATTTT
>TRBV9|TRBJ1-2|.|.
CASSVTGQTYYGYTF
TGTGCCAGCAGCGTCACTGGACAGACATACTATGGCTACACCTTC
>TRBV5-1|TRBJ2-5|.|TRBD2
CASSLGLAEGETQYF
TGCGCCAGCAGCTTGGGACTAGCGGAGGGAGAGACCCAGTACTTC
>TRBV7-3|TRBJ2-3|.|.
CASSLSGSGTQYF
TGTGCCAGCAGTTTAAGTGGAAGTGGTACGCAGTATTTT
>TRBV18|TRBJ1-4|.|.
CASSPQQATNEKLFF
TGTGCCAGCTCACCACAACAGGCAACTAATGAAAAACTGTTTTTT
>TRBV5-5|TRBJ2-1|.|TRBD2
CASSTGLAGVSEQFF
TGTGCCAGCAGCACGGGACTAGCGGGAGTAAGTGAGCAGTTCTTC
>TRBV5-4|TRBJ1-2|.|TRBD1
CASSLDRGLYRGYTF
TGTGCCAGCAGCTTGGACAGGGGGCTTTACCGGGGCTACACCTTC